This TCR beta chain emerged from a study of cytomegalovirus exposure and HLA in healthy donors. At the level of the study: The Caucasian-associated ancestry cluster held 65% to 85% of around 380 genotyped donors. Study outcomes and limitations: Serostatus for CMV was the only available immune exposure information.

With respect to this clone: Its antigen is still unknown.

The PCR employed 60 Vbeta primers together with 13 Jbeta primers. Generated by immunoSEQ multiplex PCR, the TCRdb table keeps only in-frame clones and is missing some. The table records over 150,000 clones, roughly 76% of them present only once. The CDR3 is made up of 11 amino acids. Germline CDR1 SQVTM, CDR2 ANQGSEA. V shed 6 bases and J shed 14 bases, with 16 bases lying between them. The genes are TRBV29-1 and TRBJ1-4; D gene unclear. What was sequenced was PBMCs. The TCR comes from a male donor in good health and CMV-seronegative. In nucleotides, the CDR3 is TGCAGCGTAGAGACCACTCCCGGGCTGTTTTTT. It translates to CSVETTPGLFF.